This T cell receptor beta chain was found in a study of T cells in Graves' hyperthyroidism and ophthalmopathy. Regarding the study as a whole: Most thyroid clonotypes with frequency above 0.001 were detected in blood.

In germline, CDR1 is MNHNS, CDR2 SASEGT. The V gene end was trimmed by 6 bases and the J gene end by 0 bases; junction bases not matched to a gene: 8. This CDR3 is built from 16 residues. RNA transcripts gave rise to amplified TCR beta CDR3 regions. First-round RT-PCR with HTBI primers amplified the TCR CDR3 region. TCRdb processed the multiplex PCR reads anew with MiXCR; each CDR3 protein has one entry. The top ten clones hold roughly an eighth of a sample with hundreds of thousands of distinct CDR3 sequences, around 16% of them seen once. Uncontrolled infection, other autoimmune disease, pregnancy or lactation led to exclusion. Diagnostic decisions used clinical symptoms, serum thyroxine and TRAb, thyroid ultrasound and orbital computed tomography. The PBMCs had their origin in approximately 10 ml of fresh peripheral blood. Notes on this clonotype: What it recognizes is unknown.

The source is a woman in her late teens or twenties with Graves' hyperthyroidism. The sequencing input was blood. The chain links TRBV6-1 to TRBJ2-1; TRBD2 agrees at 7 bases. The CDR3 DNA sequence: TGTGCCAGCAGCCACGGGGTAGCGGGCTCCTACAATGAGCAGTTCTTC. Amino acid sequence: CASSHGVAGSYNEQFF.